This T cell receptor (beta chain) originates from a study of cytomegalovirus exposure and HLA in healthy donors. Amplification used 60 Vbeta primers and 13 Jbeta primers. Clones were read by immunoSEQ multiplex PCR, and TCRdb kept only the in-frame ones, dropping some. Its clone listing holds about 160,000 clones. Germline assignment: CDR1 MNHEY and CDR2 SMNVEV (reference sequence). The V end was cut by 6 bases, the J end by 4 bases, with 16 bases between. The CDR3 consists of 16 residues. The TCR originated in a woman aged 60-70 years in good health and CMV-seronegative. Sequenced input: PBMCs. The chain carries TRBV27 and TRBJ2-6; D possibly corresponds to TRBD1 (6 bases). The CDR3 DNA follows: TGTGCCAGCAGCCCACTCAGGGGAGCCGGGGCCAACGTCCTGACTTTC. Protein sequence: CASSPLRGAGANVLTF.